One sample yielded the 9 T cell receptor beta chains listed below, sequenced in a study of control samples from healthy donors and cancer patients. Repertoires were generated with immunoSEQ multiplex PCR, while TCRdb's copy carries only in-frame clones and drops some. The sample shows around 120,000 clones, about 92% of them seen only once. Sequencing was carried out using PBMCs. Receptors were obtained from a man aged 45-65 years with head and neck cancer.

The V gene is TRBV7-2, the J gene TRBJ1-2, with a tentative D call TRBD1 (6 bases). Germline lookup yields CDR1 SGHTA and CDR2 FQGNSA. The V and J ends lost 4 bases and 2 bases respectively, with 8 bases between them. The CDR3 extends over 13 amino acids. The CDR3 sequence is CASSYDRNYGYTF. The CDR3 DNA sequence: TGTGCCAGCAGCTACGACAGGAACTATGGCTACACCTTC.

The J gene is TRBJ2-5, the V gene TRBV3-1 (or the pseudogene TRBV3-2); possibly TRBD1 for D (6 bases). V lost 4 bases to trimming and J lost 3 bases, with 9 bases between them. Per germline, CDR1 LGHDT and CDR2 YNNKEL (reference sequence). There are 13 residues in the CDR3. The CDR3 DNA sequence: TGTGCCAGCAGCCGACAGGTTAAAGAGACCCAGTACTTC. Translated: CASSRQVKETQYF.

The chain couples TRBV9 to TRBJ1-4; no definite D call. The CDR3 is made up of 17 amino acids. Deletions cut 1 base from V and 0 bases from J, with 13 bases between. The germline gives CDR1 SGDLS, CDR2 YYNGEE. CDR3 bases: TGTGCCAGCAGCGTACTAGGTTACGGACCAACTAATGAAAAACTGTTTTTT. Amino acid sequence: CASSVLGYGPTNEKLFF.

V is TRBV19 and J is TRBJ1-2; perhaps TRBD1 as D (6 bases). The V gene's germline CDR1 is LNHDA and CDR2 SQIVND (reference sequence). The germline V and J ends were trimmed by 5 bases and 3 bases, with 16 bases remaining between them. The CDR3 covers 15 residues. CDR3: CASSAEGGLDYGYTF. The DNA for the CDR3 is TGTGCCAGTAGTGCGGAAGGGGGGCTGGACTATGGCTACACCTTC.

This clone appeared once. This chain uses TRBV24-1 with TRBJ1-4; unclear D gene. CDR3 length: 16 amino acids. Germline assignment: CDR1 KGHDR and CDR2 SFDVKD. The ends were cut back, 1 base at V and 0 bases at J, with 8 bases in the middle. CDR3 protein: CATSDFFGATNEKLFF. CDR3 coding DNA: TGTGCCACCAGTGATTTTTTCGGTGCAACTAATGAAAAACTGTTTTTT.

This clone was detected only once. The rearrangement joins TRBV7-2 to TRBJ1-1, with a possible D match to TRBD1 (5 bases). Germline V lookup: CDR1 SGHTA, CDR2 FQGNSA. Between the trimmed V and J ends, which lost 5 bases and 11 bases, there was a span of 15 bases. The CDR3 contains 12 residues. In DNA form, the CDR3 reads TGTGCCAGCAGCCGATCCCAGGGAGCTGCTTTCTTT. The encoded protein is CASSRSQGAAFF. The whole variable domain, filled in from reference TRBV7-2 and TRBJ1-1, reads GAGVSQSPSNKVTEKGKDVELRCDPISGHTALYWYRQSLGQGLEFLIYFQGNSAPDKSGLPSDRFSAERTGGSVSTLTIQRTQQEDSAVYLCASSRSQGAAFFGQGTRLTVV.

The chain is built from TRBV18 and TRBJ2-7; D is perhaps TRBD2 (5 bases). The CDR3 consists of 12 residues. Germline V gene lookup returns CDR1 KGHSH and CDR2 LQKENI. V was trimmed by 3 bases and J by 6 bases, leaving 9 bases between them. Written as DNA, the CDR3 is TGTGCCAGCTCACCCCGGACTGGCGAGCAGTACTTC. Amino acids: CASSPRTGEQYF.

This clone was recorded only once. The chain couples TRBV23-1 to TRBJ2-5, with TRBD2 matching over 12 bases. TRBV23-1 is classed as an ORF, of uncertain function. This CDR3 has 19 amino acids. The V segment lost 0 bases and the J segment 4 bases; nucleotides outside the gene matches: 12. In nucleotides, the CDR3 is TGCGCCAGCAGTCAATCTATCACTAGCGGGGGGCCGATAGGAGAGACCCAGTACTTC. The encoded protein is CASSQSITSGGPIGETQYF.

V usage is TRBV7-8 and J usage is TRBJ2-1, with 9 nucleotides matching TRBD2. V lost 3 bases and J lost 9; bases outside the gene matches: 9. CDR1 and CDR2 from the germline V gene are SGHVS and FQNEAQ. This CDR3 has 15 residues. The CDR3 nucleotides read TGTGCCAGCAGCTTTGGGCGGGGGGGCCAAGTTGAGCAGTTCTTC. Its protein product is CASSFGRGGQVEQFF. The full variable domain, rest sourced from reference TRBV7-8 and TRBJ2-1, is GAGVSQSPRYKVAKRGQDVALRCDPISGHVSLFWYQQALGQGPEFLTYFQNEAQLDKSGLPSDRFFAERPEGSVSTLKIQRTQQEDSAVYLCASSFGRGGQVEQFFGPGTRLTVL.